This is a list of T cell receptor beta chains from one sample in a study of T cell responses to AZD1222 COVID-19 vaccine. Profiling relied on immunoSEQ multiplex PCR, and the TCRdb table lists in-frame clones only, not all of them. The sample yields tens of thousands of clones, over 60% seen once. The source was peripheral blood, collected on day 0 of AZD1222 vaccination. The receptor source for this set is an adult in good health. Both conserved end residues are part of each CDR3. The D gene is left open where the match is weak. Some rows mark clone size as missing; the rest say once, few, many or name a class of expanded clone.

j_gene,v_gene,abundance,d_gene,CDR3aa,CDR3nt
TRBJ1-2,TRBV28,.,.,CASSLGANYGYTF,TGTGCCAGCAGTTTAGGAGCTAACTATGGCTACACCTTC
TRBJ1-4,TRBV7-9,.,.,CASSLIGESEKLFF,TGTGCCAGCAGCTTAATAGGGGAAAGTGAAAAACTGTTTTTT
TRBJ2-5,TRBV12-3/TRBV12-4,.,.,CASSLRGPNQYF,TGTGCCAGCAGTTTACGCGGTCCTAACCAGTACTTC
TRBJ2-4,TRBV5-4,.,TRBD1,CASSLGQGVDIQYF,TGTGCCAGCAGCTTGGGACAGGGGGTGGACATTCAGTACTTC
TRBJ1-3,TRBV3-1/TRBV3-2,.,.,CASSLTASSGNTIYF,TGTGCCAGCAGCCTCACGGCAAGCTCTGGAAACACCATATATTTT
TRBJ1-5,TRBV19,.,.,CASSIWQGRNSNQPQHF,TGTGCCAGTAGTATTTGGCAGGGGAGAAATAGCAATCAGCCCCAGCATTTT
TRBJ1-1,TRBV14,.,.,CASSQMMDTEAFF,TGTGCCAGCAGCCAAATGATGGACACTGAAGCTTTCTTT
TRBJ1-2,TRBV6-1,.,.,CASSDWGLGYTF,TGTGCCAGCAGTGATTGGGGTCTGGGCTACACCTTC
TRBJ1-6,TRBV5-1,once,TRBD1,CASSLAGTVHSPLHF,TGCGCCAGCAGCTTGGCGGGGACAGTGCATTCACCCCTCCACTTT
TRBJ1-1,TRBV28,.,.,CASSLFTEAFF,TGTGCCAGCAGTTTATTTACTGAAGCTTTCTTT
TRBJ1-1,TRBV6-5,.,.,CASSFRGPREAFF,TGTGCCAGCAGTTTCCGGGGCCCACGAGAAGCTTTCTTT
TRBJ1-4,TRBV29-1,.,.,CSGLDTYHNEKLFF,TGCAGCGGTCTGGACACATACCATAATGAAAAACTGTTTTTT
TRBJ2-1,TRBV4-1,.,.,CASSHLRNEQFF,TGCGCCAGCAGCCACCTTAGGAATGAGCAGTTCTTC
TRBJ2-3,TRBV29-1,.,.,CSVDSPSTDTQYF,TGCAGCGTGGACAGCCCTAGCACAGATACGCAGTATTTT
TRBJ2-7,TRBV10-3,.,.,CAISGGPFDGNEQYF,TGTGCCATCAGTGGGGGGCCATTTGACGGTAACGAGCAGTACTTC
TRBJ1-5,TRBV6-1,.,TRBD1,CASSEFRQGHQPQHF,TGTGCCAGCAGTGAATTTAGACAGGGTCATCAGCCCCAGCATTTT
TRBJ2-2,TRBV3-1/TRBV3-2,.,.,CASTITGELFF,TGTGCCAGCACAATCACCGGGGAGCTGTTTTTT
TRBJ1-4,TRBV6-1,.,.,CASSEAPRDRYLFF,TGTGCCAGCAGTGAAGCACCTCGAGATCGGTATCTGTTTTTT
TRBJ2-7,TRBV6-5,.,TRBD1,CASRKQGTYEQYF,TGTGCCAGCAGAAAACAGGGGACCTACGAGCAGTACTTC
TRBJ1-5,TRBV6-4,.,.,CASSATGGNQPQHF,TGTGCCAGCAGCGCTACCGGGGGAAATCAGCCCCAGCATTTT
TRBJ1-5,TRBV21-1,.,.,CASSFPDSRSNQPQHF,TGTGCCAGCAGCTTTCCGGACAGTCGGAGCAATCAGCCCCAGCATTTT
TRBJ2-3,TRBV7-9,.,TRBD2,CASSLGSGGDTFTDTQYF,TGTGCCAGCAGCTTAGGTAGCGGGGGCGACACATTCACAGATACGCAGTATTTT
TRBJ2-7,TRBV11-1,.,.,CASSLEAGYEQYF,TGTGCCAGCAGCTTGGAGGCTGGCTACGAGCAGTACTTC
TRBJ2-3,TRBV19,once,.,CASNDRITDTQYF,TGTGCCAGCAACGACAGGATTACAGATACGCAGTATTTT
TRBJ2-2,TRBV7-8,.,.,CASSYSAHNTGELFF,TGTGCCAGCAGCTATTCGGCGCACAACACCGGGGAGCTGTTTTTT
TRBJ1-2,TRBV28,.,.,CAIMVGHRLDGYTF,TGTGCCATCATGGTGGGGCATAGGCTAGATGGCTACACCTTC
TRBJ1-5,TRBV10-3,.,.,CAIARGAEQPQHF,TGTGCCATCGCCCGGGGGGCTGAACAGCCCCAGCATTTT
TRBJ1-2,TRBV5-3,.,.,CARSQGGYGYTF,TGTGCCAGAAGTCAGGGTGGCTATGGCTACACCTTC
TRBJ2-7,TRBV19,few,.,CASEDAPGTGSSEQYF,TGTGCCAGTGAAGACGCCCCCGGGACCGGGTCCAGCGAGCAGTACTTC